A selection of T cell receptor beta chains follows, all from one sample in a study of siplizumab effects on memory and regulatory T cells. Libraries were prepared by immunoSEQ multiplex PCR; TCRdb keeps only in-frame clonotypes and omits some of them. The repertoire holds around 77,000 clones, with around 90% as singletons. The sequencing input was CD8+ T cells sorted from blood. The receptors were sampled from a human donor in good health. Each CDR3 is given with its conserved first and last residue. Fields, in order: D gene, V gene, clone size, J gene, CDR3 DNA, CDR3 protein. The D gene is left open where the match is weak. The listing skips clone size in some rows; elsewhere it reads once, few, many or a size class.

>.|TRBV7-9|.|TRBJ2-7
TGTGCCAGCAGCTTAGGACGTTACGAGCAGTACTTC
CASSLGRYEQYF
>.|TRBV4-1|.|TRBJ2-5
TGCGCCAGCAGCCAAGATAACGAGAGAGAGACCCAGTACTTC
CASSQDNERETQYF
>.|TRBV5-1|.|TRBJ2-7
TGCGCCAGCAGCAGGGGGGACACCGGTTACGAGCAGTACTTC
CASSRGDTGYEQYF
>.|TRBV4-2|.|TRBJ1-1
TGTGCCAGCGCGACGGACGGCAATGAAGCTTTCTTT
CASATDGNEAFF
>TRBD1|TRBV7-9|.|TRBJ2-7
TGTGCCAGCAGCTCCCTGTCAGGGGGCGAACCCTACGAGCAGTACTTC
CASSSLSGGEPYEQYF
>.|TRBV5-4|.|TRBJ2-5
TGTGCCAGCAGCCACTTGAAGTACCAAGAGACCCAGTACTTC
CASSHLKYQETQYF
>TRBD1|TRBV5-6|.|TRBJ2-7
TGTGCCAGCAGCTTGACAGGGGGGGAGCAGTACTTC
CASSLTGGEQYF
>TRBD1|TRBV4-1|medium-sized|TRBJ1-1
TGCGCCAGCAGCCAACCCGGACAGGGGTTAGACACTGAAGCTTTCTTT
CASSQPGQGLDTEAFF
>TRBD2|TRBV11-2|.|TRBJ2-7
TGTGCCAGCAGCGTTAAATTTCCGGGACTAGCGGGAGTGTCCTACGAGCAGTACTTC
CASSVKFPGLAGVSYEQYF
>TRBD1|TRBV2|once|TRBJ2-4
TGTGCCAGCAGTGAAGCGCTTCCCGGACAGGTAGCCAAAAACATTCAGTACTTC
CASSEALPGQVAKNIQYF
>.|TRBV5-6|.|TRBJ1-1
TGTGCCAGCAGCTTGGTCGGGGGAGTGAACACTGAAGCTTTCTTT
CASSLVGGVNTEAFF
>.|TRBV5-1|.|TRBJ2-5
TGCGCCAGCAGCTTGGAGACAGTGCAAGAGACCCAGTACTTC
CASSLETVQETQYF
>.|TRBV14|.|TRBJ1-1
TGTGCCAGCAGCCAAGCGCCACTAATCATGAACACTGAAGCTTTCTTT
CASSQAPLIMNTEAFF
>TRBD1|TRBV7-9|.|TRBJ1-2
TGTGCCAGCAGCTTATCAACGACAGGGGCGCTCATCGGCTACACCTTC
CASSLSTTGALIGYTF
>.|TRBV7-9|.|TRBJ2-6
TGTGCCAGCAGCCGCGAGGACAGCAGCTCTGGGGCCAACGTCCTGACTTTC
CASSREDSSSGANVLTF
>TRBD1|TRBV30|.|TRBJ1-2
TGTGTCTGGAGCCCTCGGGACAGGAGACTGTACACCTTC
CVWSPRDRRLYTF
>.|TRBV19|.|TRBJ2-3
TGTGCCAGTAGTATCTTACGGGACAACCCCCGAACAGATACGCAGTATTTT
CASSILRDNPRTDTQYF
>.|TRBV5-5|.|TRBJ2-7
TGTGCCAGCACGGGACATGACAACTCCTACGAGCAGTACTTC
CASTGHDNSYEQYF
>TRBD2|TRBV9|.|TRBJ2-3
TGTGCCAGCAGCGTTAGCGGGAGTAGAACAGATACGCAGTATTTT
CASSVSGSRTDTQYF
>TRBD2|TRBV12-5|.|TRBJ2-5
TGTGCTAGTGCCATAAGCCTCCAACTCCGGATAGCGGGGGAGAAAGAGACCCAGTACTTC
CASAISLQLRIAGEKETQYF
>.|TRBV6-1|.|TRBJ1-1
TGTGCCAGCAGTGAGCGAATAGTGGGGTTCGGCACTGAAGCTTTCTTT
CASSERIVGFGTEAFF
>TRBD1|TRBV2|.|TRBJ2-7
TGTGCCAGCAGTTTGACAGGGGGCTCCTACGAGCAGTACTTC
CASSLTGGSYEQYF
>.|TRBV19|.|TRBJ1-1
TGTGCCAGTAGTAGATGGGCTATGAACACTGAAGCTTTCTTT
CASSRWAMNTEAFF
>TRBD2|TRBV19|.|TRBJ2-1
TGTGCCAGTAGTATGGGACTAGCGGGAGGGCTTGAGCAGTTCTTC
CASSMGLAGGLEQFF
>TRBD2|TRBV19|.|TRBJ2-3
TGTGCCAGTAGCTTAGGACTAGCTTCCACAGATACGCAGTATTTT
CASSLGLASTDTQYF
>TRBD1|TRBV11-2|.|TRBJ2-7
TGTGCCAGCAGCATCGGACAGGGCTCCTACGAGCAGTACTTC
CASSIGQGSYEQYF
>.|TRBV14|.|TRBJ2-1
TGTGCCAGCAGCCAAGCCGTGGGGTGGGGCTACAATGAGCAGTTCTTC
CASSQAVGWGYNEQFF
>TRBD1|TRBV10-3|.|TRBJ2-2
TGTGCCATCAGTTCCGACAGGGGGATCGACACCGGGGAGCTGTTTTTT
CAISSDRGIDTGELFF
>TRBD1|TRBV6-6|.|TRBJ1-1
TGTGCCAGCAGTCCTCAGGGGGAGGGAGAAGCTTTCTTT
CASSPQGEGEAFF
>TRBD2|TRBV9|.|TRBJ2-3
TGTGCCAGCACGCGGGGCGGGAGTTGGTCAGATACGCAGTATTTT
CASTRGGSWSDTQYF
>.|TRBV7-8|.|TRBJ1-2
TGTGCCAGCAGCCTAAGTATTCAGGGCCCCTATGGCTACACCTTC
CASSLSIQGPYGYTF
>.|TRBV9|.|TRBJ1-5
TGTGCCAGCAGCCCCTCGGGGGGGGAGGGGAGTCAGCCCCAGCATTTT
CASSPSGGEGSQPQHF
>.|TRBV11-2|.|TRBJ2-1
TGTGCCAGCAGCTTATCTAGTACGTTTGAGCGGTTCTTC
CASSLSSTFERFF
>.|TRBV27|.|TRBJ2-2
TGTGCCAGCAGTTTATACCAGACGAACACCGGGGAGCTGTTTTTT
CASSLYQTNTGELFF
>.|TRBV6-6|.|TRBJ2-7
TGTGCCAGCAGTTACGTCGGGACCGAGCAGTACTTC
CASSYVGTEQYF
>.|TRBV9|.|TRBJ2-7
TGTGCCAGCAACCTCTATGGAGAGGGCGAGCAGTACTTC
CASNLYGEGEQYF
>.|TRBV5-1|once|TRBJ2-3
TGCGCCAGCTTGAGGGGGGACGGGACAGATACGCAGTATTTT
CASLRGDGTDTQYF
>TRBD1|TRBV4-1|few|TRBJ1-1
TGCGCCAGCAGCCATTCGGGAGCTAGACAGGGAGTGGGGACTGAAGCTTTCTTT
CASSHSGARQGVGTEAFF
>.|TRBV29-1|.|TRBJ2-7
TGCAGCGTTGAAAATGAAGGAGAATCCTACGAGCAGTACTTC
CSVENEGESYEQYF
>.|TRBV18|.|TRBJ1-2
TGTGCCAGCTCACCAAGCAGAGGGGTCTATGGCTACACCTTC
CASSPSRGVYGYTF
>.|TRBV19|.|TRBJ1-2
TGTGCCATCCACAGGGTTGGGTATGGCTACACCTTC
CAIHRVGYGYTF
>.|TRBV5-4|.|TRBJ2-3
TGTGCCAGCAGCGGAGATACGCAGTATTTT
CASSGDTQYF
>.|TRBV6-5|.|TRBJ1-3
TGTGCCAGCAGTTACTCAGGCTCTGGAAACACCATATATTTT
CASSYSGSGNTIYF
>.|TRBV5-1|.|TRBJ2-5
TGCGCCAGCAGCTTGGCCGAGTGGGATCGGCAAGAGACCCAGTACTTC
CASSLAEWDRQETQYF
>.|TRBV13|.|TRBJ2-2
TGTGCCAGCAGCTTAGGCATTGTGTCCGGGGAGCTGTTTTTT
CASSLGIVSGELFF
>.|TRBV28|.|TRBJ2-1
TGTGCCGCCCTCGGGAGCTCCTACAATGAGCAGTTCTTC
CAALGSSYNEQFF
>TRBD1|TRBV7-9|.|TRBJ2-3
TGTGCCAGCAGCAAAACAGGGGGAGAGACAGATACGCAGTATTTT
CASSKTGGETDTQYF
>.|TRBV7-9|.|TRBJ2-1
TGTGCCAGCAGCTTACAGGGGCTCTCCTACAATGAGCAGTTCTTC
CASSLQGLSYNEQFF
>TRBD1|TRBV6-5|once|TRBJ2-7
TGTGCCAGCAGTTACTCGGGACAGGCGACCTACGAGCAGTACTTC
CASSYSGQATYEQYF
>TRBD2|TRBV14|.|TRBJ2-2
TGTGCCAGCAGCCGACTAGCGGGAGCCCGGCGGACCGGGGAGCTGTTTTTT
CASSRLAGARRTGELFF
>.|TRBV2|.|TRBJ2-3
TGTGCCAGCGAGGACCTCACAGATACGCAGTATTTT
CASEDLTDTQYF
>.|TRBV29-1|.|TRBJ2-3
TGCAGCGTTGAAGGCGCGGACTATTCAGATACGCAGTATTTT
CSVEGADYSDTQYF
>.|TRBV12-5|.|TRBJ1-1
TGTGCTAGTGGTGTAGGGGCCCATTATGAAGCTTTCTTT
CASGVGAHYEAFF
>TRBD1|TRBV2|.|TRBJ1-1
TGTGCCAGCACCACCGGACAGGCGAACACTGAAGCTTTCTTT
CASTTGQANTEAFF
>.|TRBV6-6|.|TRBJ2-1
TGTGCCAGCAGTTACGCCCAGGCAGCTAATGAGCAGTTCTTC
CASSYAQAANEQFF
>TRBD1|TRBV14|.|TRBJ1-2
TGTGCCAGCAGCCAAAGTGTGGGACAGCTAAATAACTATGGCTACACCTTC
CASSQSVGQLNNYGYTF
>.|TRBV14|.|TRBJ2-5
TGTGCCAGCAGCCAGGGGGACATGGGGACCCAGTACTTC
CASSQGDMGTQYF
>.|TRBV29-1|.|TRBJ1-1
TGCAGCGTTGGACAGTGGGAGAAAGCTTTCTTT
CSVGQWEKAFF